Given below is one T cell receptor beta chain in context. Looked up from germline, CDR1 is MGHRA and CDR2 is YSYEKL. Trimming removed 4 bases from V and 4 bases from J; junction bases left unmatched: 15. This CDR3 contains 17 residues. PCR primers comprised 60 Vbeta and 13 Jbeta primers. Only in-frame clones appear in the TCRdb table, and some are missing; sequencing was by immunoSEQ multiplex PCR. The sample holds under 200,000 clones; around four fifths are singletons and the top ten take 3.1%. These data originate in a study of cytomegalovirus exposure and HLA in healthy donors. Background on the study: There were 100 million to 120 million unique TCR beta sequences, drawn from about 190 million T cells, in an earlier analysis.

V gene TRBV4-1 combines with J gene TRBJ2-5, with 7 nucleotides matching TRBD1. Source material: PBMCs. This receptor was obtained from a female donor in good health and CMV-seronegative. The CDR3 region is CASSRLITGARGETQYF. CDR3 in DNA: TGCGCCAGCAGCCGCCTAATCACAGGGGCGAGAGGAGAGACCCAGTACTTC.